This T cell receptor beta chain comes out of a study of blood T cell repertoires in COVID-19 (dated by TCRdb to 2020 to 2022). Regarding the complete study: The collaborator samples originated in the United States, Italy and Spain and spanned the acute and convalescent phases of COVID-19. Subjects who had been exposed to COVID-19, were actively infected with it, or had recovered from it provided the deeply sampled blood TCRbeta repertoires that made up the dataset. Nearly every sample came with metadata listing a de-identified subject ID, COVID-19 status, age in years and sex. HLA class I and class II types, where available, came from metadata supplied by the sample provider rather than from assay-based typing. The repertoires were released in a freely available public database meant as a resource for research on the immune response to SARS-CoV-2. Samples were obtained from the ongoing ImmuneRACE study (first 160 participants) and from about 1,300 subjects provided by 6 global collaborators. The prospective study material was composed of cDNA or gDNA derived from T cells, B-cell-depleted T cells, or PBMCs.

Collaborating institutions collected whole blood in K2EDTA tubes following their own protocols. For TCRbeta analysis, collaborators shipped samples as frozen whole blood, isolated PBMCs, or DNA extracted from either of those sample types. This clone was counted a single time. The antigen it binds to is not known. No base quality values were provided; no much bigger clone lies one nucleotide off. TCRbeta CDR3 regions were amplified from genomic DNA using the immunoSEQ Assay, a bias-controlled multiplex PCR. Per the source publication's procedure: Within the assay, amplification of reference gene primers was used to estimate how many nucleated cells each sample contained. To quantify the absolute abundance of each unique TCRbeta CDR3 rearrangement, sequence reads were collapsed and filtered. For each sample, productive Simpson clonality was calculated as the square root of Simpson's diversity index over productive rearrangements. This is the immuneACCESS table as TCRdb keeps it, with only in-frame sequences that have V and J called. A part of the clones is gone; compared with another copy, unresolved V genes explain less than half, and the rest is unexplained. V and J calls and clone size are copied from that table; D and trimming were computed from the DNA. This sample is represented by about 140,000 clones; 85% to 90% of them were singletons. The leading ten clones occupy roughly 9.6% of the sample.

V loses 7 bases, J loses 2 bases, and the germline ends lie 11 bases apart. CDR1 and CDR2 are drawn from the germline V gene: SGHAT, FQNNGV. Taken from cysteine to phenylalanine, the CDR3 has 14 residues. Just the 42-base CDR3 DNA is kept, in frame starting at base 1. Results and caveats for the whole study, not just this receptor: Clinical and demographic metadata were provided uncurated, with the amount varying by source and participant.

The sequenced material came from peripheral blood. Recombination joined TRBV11-2 with TRBJ1-4, with the identity of the D gene unclear. The receptor comes from a woman older than 75 with acute or convalescent COVID-19. The CDR3: CASTGQATNEKLFF. The nucleotide sequence is TGTGCCAGCACCGGTCAAGCGACTAATGAAAAACTGTTTTTT.